These 28 T cell receptor beta chains were all obtained from the same sample, sequenced in a study of response to subunit inactivated influenza vaccine. One entry per CDR3 protein, called by TCRdb with MiXCR from the RT-PCR reads. The sample lists around 300,000 distinct CDR3 sequences, 22% seen once, with about a tenth in the top ten. The specimen was PBMCs from blood, collected less than 22 months after vaccination. These receptor sequences come from a man aged 50-75 years who received an inactivated influenza vaccine.

The V and J genes are TRBV10-3 and TRBJ2-7; TRBD2 agrees at 11 bases. The CDR3 is 18 amino acids. The ends lost 2 bases at V and 2 bases at J; junction bases unmatched: 11. Germline CDR1 and CDR2: ENHRY and SYGVKD. The CDR3 DNA is TGTGCCATCAGTGAGGCTAGCGGGGGGCATGTTTCCCCCTACGAGCAGTACTTC. It encodes CAISEASGGHVSPYEQYF.

The sample holds a few counts of this clonotype. The CDR3 coding sequence is TGTGCCAGCAGTTCCCCCCTGGGGTATTCCTACAATGAGCAGTTCTTC. This sequence encodes CASSSPLGYSYNEQFF. The chain combines TRBV6-2 or TRBV6-3 with TRBJ2-1; no reliable D call. The CDR3 is 16 amino acids. The germline gives CDR1 MNHEY, CDR2 SVGEGT. Trimming removed 4 bases from V and 1 base from J, with 14 bases in between.

The sample holds many counts of this clonotype. The chain carries TRBV7-9 and TRBJ2-7, with TRBD1 as a possible D gene (6 bases). Trimming stripped 0 bases from V and 3 bases from J, with 6 bases between. The CDR3 extends over 13 amino acids. CDR1 is SEHNR and CDR2 is FQNEAQ in the germline V gene (reference sequence). CDR3 coding DNA: TGTGCCAGCAGCTTAGCAGGGGGCTACGAGCAGTACTTC. Its translation is CASSLAGGYEQYF.

This chain links TRBV15 with TRBJ1-1; D is unresolved. The CDR3 contains 13 residues. The germline gives CDR1 LNHNV, CDR2 YYDKDF (reference sequence). The ends were cut back, 0 bases at V and 11 bases at J, with 13 bases in the middle. CDR3: CATSRDLETMAFF. The CDR3 DNA follows: TGTGCCACCAGCAGAGATTTGGAGACAATGGCTTTCTTT.

The chain joins TRBV6-2 or TRBV6-3 to TRBJ2-5; D may be TRBD1 or TRBD2 (5 bases each). In germline, CDR1 is MNHEY, CDR2 SVGEGT. This CDR3 is built from 15 residues. The V end was cut by 1 base, the J end by 2 bases, with 11 bases between. The CDR3 sequence: CASSYFGDGQETQYF. The CDR3 DNA follows: TGTGCCAGCAGTTACTTCGGGGACGGTCAAGAGACCCAGTACTTC.

The V call is TRBV20-1, the J call TRBJ1-5; no reliable D call. The V end was cut by 1 base, the J end by 0 bases, with 16 bases between. Germline CDR1 reads DFQATT; CDR2 reads SNEGSKA (reference sequence). The CDR3 extends over 17 amino acids. CDR3 region: CSARVGHQTYSNQPQHF. In nucleotides, the CDR3 is TGCAGTGCTAGAGTAGGGCACCAAACTTATAGCAATCAGCCCCAGCATTTT.

The chain is built from TRBV12-3 or TRBV12-4 and TRBJ2-6; D uncertain. The CDR3 length is 14 residues. V was pared by 6 bases and J by 0 bases, with 6 bases between. The CDR3 region has the DNA TGTGCCAGCAGCTCGCACTCTGGGGCCAACGTCCTGACTTTC. Protein product: CASSSHSGANVLTF.

Only one count was recorded for this clonotype. This rearrangement joins TRBV9 to TRBJ2-2; TRBD2 aligns across 8 bases. Germline values: CDR1 SGDLS, CDR2 YYNGEE. The CDR3 is 14 residues long. The V and J ends lost 3 bases and 6 bases, in that order; junction bases with no gene match: 4. The CDR3 protein is CASSDNGGAGELFF. The CDR3 DNA follows: TGTGCCAGCAGCGACAACGGGGGGGCCGGGGAGCTGTTTTTT.

In this sample, this clonotype turned up a few times. The CDR3 nucleotides are TGTGCCAGCAGTAGGACCGTTGCCTACGAGCAGTACTTC. It translates to CASSRTVAYEQYF. The chain couples TRBV7-2 to TRBJ2-7; D is uncertain. The CDR3 has 13 residues. Trimming removed 6 bases at V and 2 bases at J, with 11 bases between. The germline V gene has CDR1 SGHTA and CDR2 FQGNSA.

In regard to this clonotype: The CDR3 does not end in the conserved phenylalanine or tryptophan, so this is likely a read error. This chain joins TRBV6-1 and TRBJ1-3; maybe TRBD1 (6 bases). This CDR3 is 14 amino acids long. Germline CDR1 reads MNHNS; CDR2 reads SASEGT. Trimming removed 5 bases at V and 4 bases at J, with 12 bases between. This chain's CDR3 is CASSRTGRGNTIYV. The CDR3 nucleotides are TGTGCCAGCAGTCGAACAGGGCGCGGAAACACCATATATGTT.

This clonotype showed up just a few times. CDR3 residues: CASMAAGPGYTF. For the CDR3, the DNA is TGCGCCAGCATGGCGGCGGGCCCTGGCTACACCTTC. The chain carries TRBV5-1 and TRBJ1-2; D remains ambiguous. The germline V and J ends were trimmed by 6 bases and 7 bases, with 13 bases remaining between them. The CDR3 consists of 12 residues. Germline values: CDR1 SGHRS, CDR2 YFSETQ.

Here the CDR3 reads CASSRYREYSNSPLHF. The CDR3 DNA reads TGTGCCAGCAGTCGCTACAGGGAATACAGTAATTCACCCCTCCACTTT. The rearrangement uses TRBV4-2 and TRBJ1-6, with D perhaps matching TRBD1 (6 bases). This CDR3 region has 16 residues. Between the trimmed V and J ends, which lost 6 bases and 6 bases, there was a span of 18 bases. Per the germline V gene, CDR1 is LGHNA and CDR2 is YNFKEQ.

The chain has TRBV20-1 and TRBJ2-3; the match to TRBD1 covers 9 bases. The CDR3 covers 15 residues. The germline gives CDR1 DFQATT, CDR2 SNEGSKA (reference sequence). Trimming cost V 6 bases and J 4 bases; bases outside gene matches: 11. The CDR3 sequence: CSAGRVGQGSDTQYF. CDR3 bases: TGCAGTGCAGGCCGCGTTGGACAGGGGTCAGATACGCAGTATTTT.

This clonotype was seen ten or more times. This chain connects TRBV6-2 or TRBV6-3 to TRBJ2-7, with 9 positions matching TRBD2. CDR1 MNHEY and CDR2 SVGEGT come from the germline V gene. The CDR3 runs to 15 residues. V was clipped by 4 bases and J by 7 bases; unmatched bases: 11. The CDR3 DNA reads TGTGCCAGCAGTTCGGGACTAGCTTCCACAGAAGAGCAGTACTTC. Its translation: CASSSGLASTEEQYF.

This clonotype was observed a handful of times. The rearrangement joins TRBV12-3 or TRBV12-4 to TRBJ1-2; 8 positions agree with TRBD1. The CDR3 is made up of 14 amino acids. The J segment lost 5 bases and the V segment lost 1 base, leaving 3 bases of the junction unmatched. The CDR3 DNA reads as TGTGCCAGCAGTTTAGGGACAGGGACATATGGCTACACCTTC. Protein sequence: CASSLGTGTYGYTF.

This chain connects TRBV25-1 to TRBJ1-6, with 9 bases aligning to TRBD1. Germline CDR1 reads MGHDK; CDR2 reads SYGVNS. The CDR3 loop spans 14 amino acids. V gave up 6 bases and J gave up 8 bases; unmatched junction bases: 5. In DNA form, the CDR3 reads TGTGCCAGCAGGACCGGACAGGGGTATTCACCCCTCCACTTT. The encoded protein is CASRTGQGYSPLHF.

This sequence joins TRBV12-3 or TRBV12-4 and TRBJ2-7, with D perhaps being TRBD1 or TRBD2 (6 bases each). V was pared by 2 bases and J by 2 bases, with 16 bases between. The CDR3 is made up of 16 amino acids. CDR3 amino acids: CASSLRRMRGAYEQYF. CDR3 nucleotide sequence: TGTGCCAGCAGTTTAAGGAGGATGAGGGGGGCCTACGAGCAGTACTTC.

This clonotype appeared a few times. CDR3 bases: TGTGCCAGCAGCCGGTCTGGGGGCGGCACTGAAGCTTTCTTT. Amino acids: CASSRSGGGTEAFF. V usage is TRBV12-3 or TRBV12-4 and J usage is TRBJ1-1, with a tentative D call TRBD1 (6 bases). V shed 6 bases and J shed 4 bases, with 15 bases lying between them. This CDR3 is 14 amino acids long.

This sequence joins TRBV12-3 or TRBV12-4 and TRBJ1-5; 8 bases line up with TRBD1. V shed 5 bases, J shed 3 bases, and the junction held 6 bases outside the gene matches. This CDR3 has 15 residues. As DNA, the CDR3 is TGTGCCAGCAGTGCGACAGGGGAGGCCAATCAGCCCCAGCATTTT. This gives the protein CASSATGEANQPQHF.

The rearrangement links TRBV19 to TRBJ1-1; D possibly corresponds to TRBD1 (6 bases). Germline V gene lookup returns CDR1 LNHDA and CDR2 SQIVND (reference sequence). The CDR3 length is 14 residues. V was cut by 3 bases and J by 0 bases, with 8 bases left in between. In nucleotides, the CDR3 is TGTGCCAGTAGTATCCGGGGGCTGAACACTGAAGCTTTCTTT. Residues: CASSIRGLNTEAFF.

The table lists this clonotype with a count of one. The chain has TRBV4-3 and TRBJ1-5; D might be TRBD1 (6 bases). From germline, CDR1 is LGHNA and CDR2 YSLEER. Trimming shortened V by 0 bases and J by 6 bases, and 12 bases separated the two germline ends. The CDR3 is made up of 15 amino acids. CDR3 sequence (DNA): TGCGCCAGCAGCCAAGATGCGGGGGCGAGTCAGCCCCAGCATTTT. It yields the protein CASSQDAGASQPQHF.

This clonotype was detected a few times. This rearrangement joins TRBV20-1 to TRBJ1-2; D perhaps matches TRBD1 (5 bases). Deletions cut 3 bases from V and 4 bases from J, with 9 bases between. Germline CDR1 reads DFQATT; CDR2 reads SNEGSKA (reference sequence). The CDR3 has 12 amino acids. The CDR3 sequence is CSASSGIYGYTF. Here the CDR3 DNA reads TGCAGTGCTAGCTCAGGGATCTATGGCTACACCTTC.

This clonotype showed up just a few times. This chain uses TRBV29-1 with TRBJ2-4, with 9 bases aligning to TRBD1. The CDR3 extends over 17 amino acids. Germline V lookup: CDR1 SQVTM, CDR2 ANQGSEA. The junction had 21 bases not matched to a gene; V was cut back by 7 bases and J by 8 bases. The CDR3 sequence: CSASNRDRETHSDIQYF. The CDR3 DNA sequence: TGCAGCGCTTCCAATCGGGACAGGGAGACTCACTCAGACATTCAGTACTTC.

This clonotype has ten or more counts. The genes are TRBV20-1 and TRBJ2-5; 9 bases match TRBD2. CDR1 is DFQATT and CDR2 is SNEGSKA in the germline V gene (reference sequence). Trimming took 0 bases from V and 1 from J; bases not matched to a gene: 6. CDR3 size: 16 residues. The CDR3 spells CSARDQTSGFQETQYF. Written as DNA, the CDR3 is TGCAGTGCTAGAGATCAGACTAGCGGATTCCAAGAGACCCAGTACTTC.

The sample holds many counts of this clonotype. The chain is built from TRBV5-1 and TRBJ1-2, with unresolved D. This CDR3 has 15 amino acids. In germline, CDR1 is SGHRS, CDR2 YFSETQ. Trimming cost V 1 base and J 2 bases, with 12 bases left between them. Here the CDR3 reads CASSLIPQANYGYTF. The CDR3 DNA is TGCGCCAGCAGCTTGATCCCCCAGGCGAACTATGGCTACACCTTC.

The gene calls are TRBV12-3 or TRBV12-4 and TRBJ2-7; D is unresolved. V gave up 7 bases and J gave up 1 base, with 8 bases separating them. The CDR3 has 12 amino acids. The CDR3 region has the DNA TGTGCCAGCAATCTTAATTCCTACGAGCAGTACTTC. It yields the protein CASNLNSYEQYF.

This chain links TRBV14 with TRBJ2-5; no clear D. This CDR3 region has 14 residues. With 0 bases removed from V and 2 bases from J, the gap between germline ends came to 7 bases. Germline V gene lookup returns CDR1 SGHDN and CDR2 FVKESK. CDR3 amino acids: CASSQDSTQETQYF. DNA for the CDR3: TGTGCCAGCAGCCAAGATTCAACTCAAGAGACCCAGTACTTC.

This clonotype was seen a handful of times. The V call is TRBV14, the J call TRBJ1-2, with 10 bases fitting TRBD1. Germline loops: CDR1 SGHDN, CDR2 FVKESK. Losses at the gene ends were 0 bases for V and 7 bases for J; bases not matched to a gene: 11. The CDR3 contains 17 residues. The DNA of the CDR3 is TGTGCCAGCAGCCAAGAAGGTCCGGGACAGGGGTTTCCTGGCTACACCTTC. It translates to CASSQEGPGQGFPGYTF. The variable domain in full, with the rest retrieved from reference TRBV14 and TRBJ1-2, is EAGVTQFPSHSVIEKGQTVTLRCDPISGHDNLYWYRRVMGKEIKFLLHFVKESKQDESGMPNNRFLAERTGGTYSTLKVQPAELEDSGVYFCASSQEGPGQGFPGYTFGSGTRLTVV.